These 5 T cell receptor beta chains share one sample of origin, sequenced in a study of T cells in Graves' hyperthyroidism and ophthalmopathy. Amplification targeted TCR beta CDR3 regions from RNA transcripts. The HTBI primer set drove a first-round RT-PCR of the TCR CDR3. TCRdb re-derived calls from the multiplex PCR reads in MiXCR, one entry per CDR3 protein. The sample shows around 720,000 distinct CDR3 sequences, roughly 32% of them seen only once. The material sequenced was blood. The receptors here all came from a woman in her thirties or forties with Graves' hyperthyroidism.

This clonotype was found a few times. The chain has TRBV10-1 and TRBJ1-4, with no clear D. Trimming removed 5 bases at V and 5 bases at J, with 12 bases between. Per the germline V gene, CDR1 is WNHNN and CDR2 is SYGVQD (reference sequence). CDR3 length: 14 residues. CDR3 DNA: TGCGCCAGCAGTTCACCGGACGGGAATGAAAAACTGTTTTTT. Residues: CASSSPDGNEKLFF.

This clonotype appeared a few times. The CDR3, as DNA: TGCGCCAGCAGTGAGTGGGGACCGGGACAGGCTTCCGAGCAGTACTTC. This encodes CASSEWGPGQASEQYF. The V call is TRBV10-2, the J call TRBJ2-7; 8 nucleotides align to TRBD1. The CDR3 has 16 amino acids. The germline gives CDR1 WSHSY, CDR2 SAAADI. V lost 1 base, J lost 6 bases, and 11 bases stayed unmatched.

This clonotype was found many times. The genes are TRBV5-5 and TRBJ1-1, with D possibly being TRBD1 (6 bases). The V and J ends lost 2 bases and 0 bases respectively, with 8 bases between them. The CDR3 loop spans 14 amino acids. Germline V gives CDR1 SGHKS, CDR2 YYEKEE (reference sequence). CDR3: CASSFGQMNTEAFF. The DNA for the CDR3 is TGTGCCAGCAGCTTCGGACAGATGAACACTGAAGCTTTCTTT.

Comments on this clonotype: A junction boundary mismatches the germline segment, possibly from a read error. The V gene is TRBV5-8, the J gene TRBJ1-2, with 7 positions matching TRBD1. The germline V gene encodes CDR1 SGHTS and CDR2 YDEGEE. The CDR3 spans 15 residues. This CDR3 reads CAGSRTGTALYGYTF. Here the CDR3 DNA reads TGTGCCGGCAGTCGAACCGGGACAGCACTCTATGGCTACACCTTC.

The chain joins TRBV6-6 to TRBJ1-5, with a weak D call TRBD1 (5 bases). Germline V lookup: CDR1 MNHNY, CDR2 SVGAGI (reference sequence). Trimming took 2 bases from V and 1 from J, leaving 9 bases between them. This CDR3 contains 15 residues. The CDR3 reads CASSYPSGSNQPQHF. Here the CDR3 DNA reads TGTGCCAGCAGTTACCCGTCAGGGAGCAATCAGCCCCAGCATTTT.